The T cell receptor beta chain under discussion was sequenced for a study of cytomegalovirus exposure and HLA in healthy donors. PCR involved 60 Vbeta and 13 Jbeta primers. Generated by immunoSEQ multiplex PCR, the TCRdb table keeps only in-frame clones and is missing some. Of 200,000 to 250,000 clones listed, 70% to 85% are singletons. The TCR originated in a male donor in good health and CMV-seronegative. The sample was PBMCs.

Here the CDR3 reads CSVAGTRNTGELFF. The CDR3 nucleotides read TGCAGCGTTGCCGGGACAAGGAACACCGGGGAGCTGTTTTTT. The J gene is TRBJ2-2, the V gene TRBV29-1; D may be TRBD1 (6 bases). In germline, CDR1 is SQVTM, CDR2 ANQGSEA. The CDR3 contains 14 residues. V was trimmed by 4 bases and J by 1 base, leaving 10 bases between them.